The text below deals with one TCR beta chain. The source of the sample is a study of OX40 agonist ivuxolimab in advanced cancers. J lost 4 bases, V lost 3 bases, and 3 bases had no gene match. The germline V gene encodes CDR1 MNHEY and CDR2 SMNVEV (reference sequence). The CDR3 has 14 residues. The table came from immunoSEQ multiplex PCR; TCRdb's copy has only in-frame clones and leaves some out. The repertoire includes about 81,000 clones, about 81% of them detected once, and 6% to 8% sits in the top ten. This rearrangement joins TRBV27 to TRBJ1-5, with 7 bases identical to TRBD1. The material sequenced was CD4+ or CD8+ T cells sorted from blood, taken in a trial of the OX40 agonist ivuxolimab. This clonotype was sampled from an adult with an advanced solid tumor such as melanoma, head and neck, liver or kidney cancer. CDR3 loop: CASSFARGNQPQHF. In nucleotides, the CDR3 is TGTGCCAGCAGTTTTGCCAGGGGGAATCAGCCCCAGCATTTT.